The 20 T cell receptor beta chains reported below all come from one sample, sequenced in a study of stem cell transplantation in POMP-related autoinflammatory disease (TCRdb year 2021). Libraries were made using the immunoSEQ multiplex PCR assay. TCRdb retrieved this table from immuneACCESS and kept in-frame rearrangements only. Not all clones are present; in checked studies, unresolved V genes account for under half, and no reason is known for the remainder. The sample has under 9,500 clones on record, over 75% of them singletons. Of the sample, around an eighth is held by the ten largest clones. The sample's time point label, in plain terms: after hematopoietic stem cell transplant. The sequencing here drew on CD8+ T cells from PBMCs, taken after stem cell transplantation. The receptors come from a human patient with POMP-related autoinflammation and immune dysregulation (PRAID). After a transplant, the graft donor may have provided part of the T cells.

The sample holds one count of this clone. V usage is TRBV2 and J usage is TRBJ1-3; D remains unclear. The CDR3 runs 14 residues. CDR1 is SNHLY and CDR2 is FYNNEI in the germline V gene. The V gene lost 8 bases and the J gene lost 4 bases, with 15 bases spanning the gap. The CDR3 reads CASLPHMKGNTIYF. CDR3 DNA: TGTGCCAGCTTACCTCATATGAAAGGAAACACCATATATTTT.

This clone was observed a few times. This chain joins TRBV6-5 and TRBJ2-1; weak D call: TRBD2 (6 bases). This CDR3 region has 12 residues. The ends were cut back, 11 bases at V and 0 bases at J, with 8 bases in the middle. From germline, CDR1 is MNHEY and CDR2 SVGAGI. In nucleotides, the CDR3 is TGTGCCCACGGGAGCTCCTACAATGAGCAGTTCTTC. Translating gives CAHGSSYNEQFF.

This clone was seen a handful of times. The V call is TRBV7-9, the J call TRBJ1-2, with 7 nucleotides matching TRBD1. CDR1 SEHNR and CDR2 FQNEAQ come from the germline V gene (reference sequence). CDR3 length: 16 amino acids. Trimming took 0 bases from V and 0 from J; bases not matched to a gene: 4. As DNA, the CDR3 is TGTGCCAGCAGCTTAGCCGGGACAGCCGCTAACTATGGCTACACCTTC. Translation: CASSLAGTAANYGYTF. The complete variable domain, with remaining parts taken from reference TRBV7-9 and TRBJ1-2, reads DTGVSQNPRHKITKRGQNVTFRCDPISEHNRLYWYRQTLGQGPEFLTYFQNEAQLEKSRLLSDRFSAERPKGSFSTLEIQRTEQGDSAMYLCASSLAGTAANYGYTFGSGTRLTVV.

This chain connects TRBV18 to TRBJ1-1, with D perhaps TRBD1 (6 bases). Deletions cut 3 bases from V and 1 base from J, with 9 bases between. The CDR3 spans 14 residues. Germline CDR1 KGHSH, CDR2 LQKENI. DNA of the CDR3: TGTGCCAGCTCACCTGGGGGGCGGAACACTGAAGCTTTCTTT. Amino acids: CASSPGGRNTEAFF.

This rearrangement joins TRBV11-3 to TRBJ1-4; the match to TRBD1 covers 11 bases. The germline CDR1 and CDR2 sequences are SGHNT and YENEEA. This CDR3 region has 14 residues. V shed 4 bases and J 8 bases; nucleotides not matched to a gene: 3. The DNA of the CDR3 is TGTGCCAGCAGCTCAGGACAGGGGGCGGAAAAACTGTTTTTT. As protein: CASSSGQGAEKLFF.

The J gene is TRBJ1-1, the V gene TRBV29-1; D not certain. The CDR3 consists of 12 residues. Germline CDR1 reads SQVTM; CDR2 reads ANQGSEA. Trimming stripped 4 bases from V and 1 base from J, with 7 bases between. The CDR3 region has the DNA TGCAGCGTTGTACACCCGAACACTGAAGCTTTCTTT. Residues: CSVVHPNTEAFF.

This rearrangement joins TRBV13 to TRBJ2-1; 8 positions agree with TRBD2. The CDR3 runs to 14 residues. Germline lookup yields CDR1 PRHDT and CDR2 FYEKMQ (reference sequence). V shed 5 bases, J shed 4 bases, and the junction held 4 bases outside the gene matches. CDR3 in amino acids: CASSRSGAYNEQFF. CDR3 in DNA: TGTGCCAGCAGCCGTAGCGGGGCTTACAATGAGCAGTTCTTC.

CDR3: CASSGRHSLGTDTQYF. CDR3 nucleotide sequence: TGTGCCAGCAGCGGCAGACATTCTCTGGGCACAGATACGCAGTATTTT. The chain employs TRBV11-2 and TRBJ2-3, with D uncertain. The CDR3 loop spans 16 amino acids. CDR1 is SGHAT and CDR2 is FQNNGV in the germline V gene. Trimming stripped 5 bases from V and 1 base from J, with 16 bases between.

J is TRBJ2-2 and V is TRBV5-1; no clear D gene. CDR1 and CDR2 (germline): SGHRS, YFSETQ. This CDR3 spans 19 amino acids. Deletions cut 4 bases from V and 6 bases from J, with 28 bases between. The CDR3 coding sequence is TGCGCCAGCAGCCTGGGGATATGGGGTACACGAGAACATTCCGGGGAGCTGTTTTTT. It encodes CASSLGIWGTREHSGELFF. The variable domain in full, with the rest retrieved from reference TRBV5-1 and TRBJ2-2, is KAGVTQTPRYLIKTRGQQVTLSCSPISGHRSVSWYQQTPGQGLQFLFEYFSETQRNKGNFPGRFSGRQFSNSRSEMNVSTLELGDSALYLCASSLGIWGTREHSGELFFGEGSRLTVL.

The chain uses TRBV11-2 and TRBJ2-1; 10 bases map to TRBD1. The CDR3 has 15 residues. Germline V CDR1 and CDR2: SGHAT, FQNNGV. V was clipped by 3 bases and J by 8 bases; unmatched bases: 7. The CDR3 loop is CASSFRDRGIHEQFF. In DNA form, the CDR3 reads TGTGCCAGCAGCTTTCGGGACAGGGGTATACATGAGCAGTTCTTC. Full variable domain (rest looked up from reference TRBV11-2 and TRBJ2-1): EAGVAQSPRYKIIEKRQSVAFWCNPISGHATLYWYQQILGQGPKLLIQFQNNGVVDDSQLPKDRFSAERLKGVDSTLKIQPAKLEDSAVYLCASSFRDRGIHEQFFGPGTRLTVL.

The count of this clone is one. The rearrangement links TRBV3-1 (or the pseudogene TRBV3-2) to TRBJ2-5, with TRBD1 identical over 10 bases. J was trimmed by 4 bases and V by 3 bases; bases with no gene match: 2. CDR3 size: 14 residues. Germline V CDR1 and CDR2: LGHDT, YNNKEL (reference sequence). This CDR3 reads CASSQTGGLETQYF. CDR3 in DNA: TGTGCCAGCAGCCAGACAGGGGGCTTAGAGACCCAGTACTTC.

This chain connects TRBV4-1 to TRBJ2-7; a possible D gene is TRBD2 (6 bases). This CDR3 is built from 14 residues. Trimming took off 0 bases at V and 4 bases at J, with 10 bases between the two ends. The V gene's germline CDR1 is MGHRA and CDR2 YSYEKL. CDR3: CASSQDRTIYEQYF. CDR3 nucleotides: TGCGCCAGCAGCCAAGATAGGACTATTTACGAGCAGTACTTC.

This chain joins TRBV28 and TRBJ2-3; a possible D gene is TRBD1 (5 bases). CDR3 length: 17 residues. Germline-derived CDR1 and CDR2 are MDHEN and SYDVKM. Trimming stripped 4 bases from V and 0 bases from J, with 17 bases between. The CDR3 DNA is TGTGCCAGCAGTTCACAGGTTTCCCGTCCCAGCACAGATACGCAGTATTTT. Protein product: CASSSQVSRPSTDTQYF. The whole variable domain, filled in from reference TRBV28 and TRBJ2-3, reads DVKVTQSSRYLVKRTGEKVFLECVQDMDHENMFWYRQDPGLGLRLIYFSYDVKMKEKGDIPEGYSVSREKKERFSLILESASTNQTSMYLCASSSQVSRPSTDTQYFGPGTRLTVL.

DNA for the CDR3: TGTGCCAGCAGCGTCAGTCTAGCGGGAAGGGGGTACGAGCAGTACTTC. This encodes CASSVSLAGRGYEQYF. The chain has TRBV2 and TRBJ2-7, with 9 bases fitting TRBD2. V lost 6 bases to trimming and J lost 4 bases; unmatched junction nucleotides: 13. This CDR3 is 16 amino acids long. From germline, CDR1 is SNHLY and CDR2 FYNNEI.

CDR3 loop: CASSPTTDYEQYV. The DNA of the CDR3 is TGTGCCAGCAGTCCCACGACAGACTACGAGCAGTACGTC. The rearrangement uses TRBV28 and TRBJ2-7; possibly TRBD1 for D (5 bases). Germline-derived CDR1 and CDR2 are MDHEN and SYDVKM. The CDR3 runs 13 residues. V was clipped by 5 bases and J by 3 bases, with 11 bases between them.

This clone appeared a single time. The rearrangement uses TRBV7-9 and TRBJ2-1, with no clear D. Trimming cost V 2 bases and J 0 bases, with 11 bases left between them. Germline V CDR1 and CDR2: SEHNR, FQNEAQ (reference sequence). The CDR3 extends over 16 amino acids. CDR3 nucleotide sequence: TGTGCCAGCAGCTTACTTGGTTCGAGCTCCTACAATGAGCAGTTCTTC. This translates into CASSLLGSSSYNEQFF.

The chain has TRBV27 and TRBJ1-5, with 7 bases identical to TRBD1. The CDR3 consists of 13 residues. CDR1 and CDR2 from the germline V gene are MNHEY and SMNVEV (reference sequence). With 5 bases clipped from V and 6 bases from J, the junction kept 4 bases outside the gene matches. The CDR3, as DNA: TGTGCCAGCAGTCATGACAGGGCTCAGCCCCAGCATTTT. Its translation: CASSHDRAQPQHF.

The chain's CDR3 is CASSPDRGRNGYTF. In DNA, the CDR3 is TGTGCCAGCAGTCCCGACAGGGGCCGCAATGGCTACACCTTC. J is TRBJ1-2 and V is TRBV27; 8 bases agree with TRBD1. There are 14 residues in the CDR3. Losses at the gene ends were 5 bases for V and 6 bases for J; bases not matched to a gene: 8. Germline V gene sequence: CDR1 MNHEY, CDR2 SMNVEV (reference sequence).

This chain links TRBV6-4 with TRBJ2-3; 8 bases line up with TRBD2. The CDR3 has 18 residues. With V trimmed by 0 bases and J by 0 bases, 8 bases remained unmatched. Germline V CDR1 and CDR2: MRHNA, SNTAGT. The CDR3 sequence is CASSDSIRRGASTDTQYF. CDR3 bases: TGTGCCAGCAGTGACTCGATTCGGCGGGGGGCAAGCACAGATACGCAGTATTTT.

The chain links TRBV4-1 to TRBJ2-3, with 10 bases identical to TRBD1. Germline values: CDR1 MGHRA, CDR2 YSYEKL. V lost 3 bases, J lost 3 bases, and 3 bases stayed unmatched. The CDR3 consists of 15 residues. CDR3 sequence reads: CASSQSDRGTDTQYF. The CDR3 DNA follows: TGCGCCAGCAGCCAGTCGGACAGGGGGACAGATACGCAGTATTTT.